The sequence of this T cell receptor beta chain was determined in a study of T cell repertoires in cytomegalovirus infection. A few counts support this clonotype. In TCRdb, the reads were re-called with MiXCR into one record per CDR3 protein. The sample shows about 400,000 distinct CDR3 sequences, about a sixth of them seen only once. Germline V gene sequence: CDR1 MGHDK, CDR2 SYGVNS. Trimming pared 8 bases from V and 7 bases from J, leaving 21 bases between. This CDR3 spans 14 amino acids. The specimen sequenced was PBMCs. This rearrangement joins TRBV25-1 to TRBJ2-7; D call uncertain. The clonotype was recovered from a human donor in good health (CMV status not recorded). Some clones in this sample may be carry-over from other donors' samples. CDR3 coding DNA: TGTGCCAGCGGCGATTTAGCCGCCGTTAGTGAGCAGTACTTC. Translated, it gives CASGDLAAVSEQYF.